These 28 T cell receptor beta chains were sequenced from one sample in a study of blood T cell repertoires in COVID-19. Profiled with immunoSEQ multiplex PCR; TCRdb holds only in-frame clones, not every one. The table lists around 620,000 clones, 90% of them singletons. Source material: peripheral blood. These receptors all stem from a woman aged 18-29 years with acute or convalescent COVID-19.

The V gene is TRBV7-9, the J gene TRBJ2-1; 7 bases are shared with TRBD2. Germline values: CDR1 SEHNR, CDR2 FQNEAQ (reference sequence). The CDR3 covers 14 residues. Trimming took 5 bases from V and 6 from J; bases not matched to a gene: 7. CDR3 in amino acids: CASSPGTMPNEQFF. For the CDR3, the DNA is TGTGCCAGCAGCCCCGGGACTATGCCCAATGAGCAGTTCTTC.

This chain joins TRBV18 and TRBJ1-6, with D unresolved. The CDR3 extends over 13 amino acids. Deletions cut 6 bases from V and 8 bases from J, with 11 bases between. Germline V CDR1 and CDR2: KGHSH, LQKENI. The CDR3 bases are TGTGCCAGCTCGTCTGAGGGTTATTCACCCCTCCACTTT. It codes for CASSSEGYSPLHF.

The chain uses TRBV2 and TRBJ2-1; 10 nucleotides align to TRBD2. The CDR3 runs to 14 residues. The trim removed 11 bases at V and 9 bases at J, leaving 13 bases unmatched. In germline, CDR1 is SNHLY, CDR2 FYNNEI. Here the CDR3 reads CAPTKAGGPVEQFF. For the CDR3, the DNA is TGTGCCCCCACCAAAGCGGGGGGGCCGGTTGAGCAGTTCTTC.

V usage is TRBV27 and J usage is TRBJ1-1; D is ambiguous. The CDR3 spans 13 residues. V was trimmed by 11 bases and J by 1 base, leaving 14 bases between them. Germline assignment: CDR1 MNHEY and CDR2 SMNVEV (reference sequence). The CDR3 protein is CASSSQQNTEAFF. The CDR3, as DNA: TGTGCCTCTAGTTCCCAACAGAACACTGAAGCTTTCTTT.

The rearrangement uses TRBV6-5 and TRBJ1-2; no clear D. V dropped 10 bases and J dropped 2 bases, with 17 bases sitting between them. The germline V gene has CDR1 MNHEY and CDR2 SVGAGI. CDR3 size: 14 residues. The DNA of the CDR3 is TGTGCCACTCGGGGAGCACCGTTAAACTATGGCTACACCTTC. It encodes CATRGAPLNYGYTF.

The rearrangement joins TRBV7-3 to TRBJ2-2, with 7 nucleotides matching TRBD2. Germline assignment: CDR1 SGHTA and CDR2 FQGTGA. Losses at the gene ends were 1 base for V and 2 bases for J; bases not matched to a gene: 1. The CDR3 is 15 amino acids. The CDR3 here is CASSLKTSNTGELFF. The DNA of the CDR3 is TGTGCCAGCAGCTTAAAGACTAGCAACACCGGGGAGCTGTTTTTT.

This chain connects TRBV12-3 or TRBV12-4 to TRBJ1-1; D ambiguous. The CDR3 loop spans 13 amino acids. The ends were cut back, 7 bases at V and 1 base at J, with 10 bases in the middle. CDR3: CASTGNWNTEAFF. The CDR3 DNA is TGTGCCAGCACCGGTAATTGGAACACTGAAGCTTTCTTT.

The rearrangement uses TRBV27 and TRBJ2-7, with D possibly being TRBD1 (5 bases). Trimming stripped 5 bases from V and 0 bases from J, with 17 bases between. The CDR3 loop spans 16 amino acids. Germline-derived CDR1 and CDR2 are MNHEY and SMNVEV (reference sequence). The chain's CDR3 is CASSHSDTLLSYEQYF. The CDR3 bases are TGTGCCAGCAGTCATTCGGACACACTGCTCTCCTACGAGCAGTACTTC.

The chain employs TRBV19 and TRBJ1-2; 8 bases align to TRBD1. This CDR3 has 13 amino acids. CDR1 is LNHDA, CDR2 SQIVND, per germline (reference sequence). Unmatched junction bases numbered 4, after V lost 5 bases and J lost 5 bases. CDR3 residues: CASSSRQGYGYTF. The CDR3 DNA reads as TGTGCCAGTAGTTCCCGACAGGGGTATGGCTACACCTTC.

The V and J genes are TRBV4-3 and TRBJ1-1, with a tentative D call TRBD1 (6 bases). V was shortened by 1 base and J by 2 bases, with 14 bases between the two germline ends. The CDR3 is 16 residues long. Per the germline V gene, CDR1 is LGHNA and CDR2 is YSLEER. CDR3 residues: CASSQGLQGGNTEAFF. In nucleotides, the CDR3 is TGCGCCAGCAGCCAAGGGTTACAGGGTGGAAACACTGAAGCTTTCTTT.

The J gene is TRBJ1-3, the V gene TRBV13, with 9 bases lining up with TRBD1. The germline V gene has CDR1 PRHDT and CDR2 FYEKMQ (reference sequence). V gave up 4 bases and J gave up 7 bases; unmatched junction bases: 8. The CDR3 spans 15 residues. The CDR3 sequence: CASSWGDRDGNTIYF. CDR3 DNA: TGTGCCAGCAGCTGGGGGGACAGGGACGGGAACACCATATATTTT.

This clone has a single count. The V gene is TRBV6-1, the J gene TRBJ1-2; D is possibly TRBD1 (5 bases). V lost 3 bases and J 5 bases, leaving 16 bases between the germline ends. Germline-derived CDR1 and CDR2 are MNHNS and SASEGT. The CDR3 extends over 15 amino acids. The CDR3 here is CASSDGTAVSYGYTF. The CDR3 DNA sequence: TGTGCCAGCAGTGATGGGACTGCAGTCAGTTATGGCTACACCTTC.

The chain uses TRBV7-2 and TRBJ2-1, with TRBD2 identical over 7 bases. V was pared by 6 bases and J by 0 bases, with 2 bases of the junction left unmatched. Germline V gives CDR1 SGHTA, CDR2 FQGNSA. This CDR3 is 14 amino acids long. In DNA form, the CDR3 reads TGTGCCAGCAGGGGCGGGAGCTCCTACAATGAGCAGTTCTTC. Translating gives CASRGGSSYNEQFF.

The rearrangement links TRBV19 to TRBJ1-5; TRBD1 is a possible D gene (6 bases). The CDR3 totals 13 residues. Trimming took 6 bases from V and 6 from J, leaving 12 bases between them. Germline-derived CDR1 and CDR2 are LNHDA and SQIVND (reference sequence). The CDR3 region has the DNA TGTGCCAGTAGATCCCAGGGGAGTCAGCCCCAGCATTTT. Translation: CASRSQGSQPQHF.

The rearrangement uses TRBV7-9 and TRBJ1-2; D not resolved. Per germline, CDR1 SEHNR and CDR2 FQNEAQ (reference sequence). This CDR3 is 17 amino acids long. Trimming cost V 0 bases and J 4 bases, with 18 bases left between them. The CDR3 DNA reads as TGTGCCAGCAGCTTAGCTCCGGCGGGGAGGGAACCCTATGGCTACACCTTC. Its translation: CASSLAPAGREPYGYTF. Based on the CDR3 plus reference TRBV7-9 and TRBJ1-2, the full variable domain is DTGVSQNPRHKITKRGQNVTFRCDPISEHNRLYWYRQTLGQGPEFLTYFQNEAQLEKSRLLSDRFSAERPKGSFSTLEIQRTEQGDSAMYLCASSLAPAGREPYGYTFGSGTRLTVV.

The chain uses TRBV15 and TRBJ1-5; 7 nucleotides align to TRBD1. The CDR3 contains 16 residues. Trimming removed 0 bases from V and 7 bases from J; junction bases left unmatched: 9. CDR1 and CDR2 from the germline V gene are LNHNV and YYDKDF (reference sequence). CDR3 DNA sequence: TGTGCCACCAGCAGAGATAGTACAGGGGCGTTACAGCCCCAGCATTTT. It codes for CATSRDSTGALQPQHF. The full variable domain, in which reference TRBV15 and TRBJ1-5 provide the parts outside the CDR3, is DAMVIQNPRYQVTQFGKPVTLSCSQTLNHNVMYWYQQKSSQAPKLLFHYYDKDFNNEADTPDNFQSRRPNTSFCFLDIRSPGLGDTAMYLCATSRDSTGALQPQHFGDGTRLSIL.

V usage is TRBV6-2 or TRBV6-3 and J usage is TRBJ1-6, with 7 bases aligning to TRBD1. This CDR3 is built from 18 residues. The J segment lost 5 bases and the V segment lost 2 bases, leaving 12 bases of the junction unmatched. Germline values: CDR1 MNHEY, CDR2 SVGEGT. The chain's CDR3 is CASSYPLGQGQNNSPLHF. Written as DNA, the CDR3 is TGTGCCAGCAGTTACCCTCTCGGCCAGGGACAGAATAATTCACCCCTCCACTTT.

V usage is TRBV11-3 and J usage is TRBJ2-1; possible D gene TRBD1, 5 bases. V was shortened by 0 bases and J by 13 bases, with 13 bases between the two germline ends. The CDR3 covers 13 residues. Germline V gene data show CDR1 as SGHNT and CDR2 as YENEEA. The CDR3 DNA is TGTGCCAGCAGCTTAGATCCACGGACAAAACAGTTCTTC. Translating gives CASSLDPRTKQFF.

This chain links TRBV5-4 with TRBJ2-3; D is undetermined. V dropped 2 bases and J dropped 6 bases, with 13 bases sitting between them. Germline CDR1 SGHNT, CDR2 YYREEE (reference sequence). This CDR3 region has 14 residues. Here the CDR3 DNA reads TGTGCCAGCAGCTTTGGCCCCCTCGCTGATACGCAGTATTTT. Its protein is CASSFGPLADTQYF.

The V call is TRBV3-1 (or the pseudogene TRBV3-2), the J call TRBJ1-1, with 11 bases aligning to TRBD1. Germline lookup yields CDR1 LGHDT and CDR2 YNNKEL (reference sequence). V was clipped by 4 bases and J by 5 bases; unmatched bases: 3. The length of the CDR3 is 14 residues. CDR3 loop: CASSRRDRGTEAFF. The DNA for the CDR3 is TGTGCCAGCAGCCGCCGGGACAGGGGGACTGAAGCTTTCTTT.

The chain combines TRBV3-1 (or the pseudogene TRBV3-2) with TRBJ2-7; D not resolved. Deletions cut 0 bases from V and 2 bases from J, with 11 bases between. CDR3 length: 15 residues. Germline V gene sequence: CDR1 LGHDT, CDR2 YNNKEL (reference sequence). In DNA, the CDR3 is TGTGCCAGCAGCCAAGATCTGGCACAGACCTACGAGCAGTACTTC. This gives the protein CASSQDLAQTYEQYF.

The V gene is TRBV6-5, the J gene TRBJ2-1; 7 bases agree with TRBD1. V lost 0 bases and J lost 7; bases outside the gene matches: 9. Germline CDR1 and CDR2: MNHEY and SVGAGI. This CDR3 is 16 amino acids long. CDR3 sequence (DNA): TGTGCCAGCAGTTACTCGGCCCCAGGGGGTAAAAATGAGCAGTTCTTC. Protein sequence: CASSYSAPGGKNEQFF.

This clone has more than one count but fewer than ten. J is TRBJ2-7 and V is TRBV7-8, with D possibly being TRBD1 (6 bases). Germline V lookup: CDR1 SGHVS, CDR2 FQNEAQ. V dropped 2 bases and J dropped 5 bases, with 10 bases sitting between them. CDR3 size: 13 residues. In nucleotides, the CDR3 is TGTGCCAGCAGCTTATACAGGGCCCACGAGCAGTACTTC. Its protein product is CASSLYRAHEQYF.

The chain is built from TRBV6-2 or TRBV6-3 and TRBJ2-7; D remains unclear. CDR3 length: 15 amino acids. V was cut by 4 bases and J by 9 bases, with 22 bases left in between. The V gene's germline CDR1 is MNHEY and CDR2 SVGEGT. The CDR3 protein is CASSSSQALNVGQYF. The CDR3 nucleotides are TGTGCCAGCAGTTCGTCCCAGGCCCTTAATGTGGGGCAGTACTTC.

This clone appeared a single time. This CDR3 is CASSFSGDTYEQYF. The CDR3 DNA reads TGTGCCAGCAGCTTCTCCGGGGATACCTACGAGCAGTACTTC. The J gene is TRBJ2-7, the V gene TRBV5-5, with D perhaps matching TRBD2 (5 bases). With 2 bases removed from V and 2 bases from J, the gap between germline ends came to 11 bases. Germline CDR1 SGHKS, CDR2 YYEKEE (reference sequence). The CDR3 has 14 residues.

This chain joins TRBV7-9 and TRBJ1-2; D call uncertain. Germline V gene lookup returns CDR1 SEHNR and CDR2 FQNEAQ (reference sequence). V was clipped by 1 base and J by 4 bases, with 4 bases between them. The CDR3 runs 12 residues. Here the CDR3 DNA reads TGTGCCAGCAGCTTAGGCGGCTATGGCTACACCTTC. As protein: CASSLGGYGYTF.

V is TRBV3-1 (or the pseudogene TRBV3-2) and J is TRBJ1-2; D might be TRBD1 (6 bases). This CDR3 comprises 16 residues. Germline V gives CDR1 LGHDT, CDR2 YNNKEL (reference sequence). The germline V and J ends were trimmed by 3 bases and 7 bases, with 21 bases remaining between them. The CDR3, as DNA: TGTGCCAGCAGCCATATTTACGGGGGGCAAAGCGGTGGCTACACCTTC. Encoded protein: CASSHIYGGQSGGYTF.

This chain links TRBV7-9 with TRBJ2-7; 7 nucleotides line up with TRBD2. Germline V gene data show CDR1 as SEHNR and CDR2 as FQNEAQ (reference sequence). The V gene end was trimmed by 5 bases and the J gene end by 3 bases; junction bases not matched to a gene: 4. There are 13 residues in the CDR3. The DNA of the CDR3 is TGTGCCAGCAGCCCGCGGGACTACTACGAGCAGTACTTC. It translates to CASSPRDYYEQYF.